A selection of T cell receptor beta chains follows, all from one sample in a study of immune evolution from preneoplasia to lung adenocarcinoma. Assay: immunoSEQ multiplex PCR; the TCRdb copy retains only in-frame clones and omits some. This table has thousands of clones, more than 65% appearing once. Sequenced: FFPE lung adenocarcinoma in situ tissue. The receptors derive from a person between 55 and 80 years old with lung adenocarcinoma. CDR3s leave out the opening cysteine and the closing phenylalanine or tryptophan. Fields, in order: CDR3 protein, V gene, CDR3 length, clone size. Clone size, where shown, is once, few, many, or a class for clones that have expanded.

CDR3: ASSSFTDTQY
V: TRBV27
length: 10
size: few

CDR3: ASSLVPQWQGGDYT
V: TRBV7-8
length: 14
size: medium-sized

CDR3: ASKEEFYEQY
V: TRBV28
length: 10
size: -

CDR3: ASSPLGTRTDTQY
V: TRBV14
length: 13
size: few

CDR3: ASSSVTTGELF
V: TRBV11-3
length: 11
size: large

CDR3: ASSQAKTSADTQY
V: TRBV4-2
length: 13
size: few

CDR3: ASSQEDYPYTDTQY
V: TRBV4-1
length: 14
size: -

CDR3: ASSQGALTGGHTYEQY
V: TRBV4-3
length: 16
size: few

CDR3: ASSRIGTEDSEQF
V: TRBV7-9
length: 13
size: -

CDR3: ASTRGGGPYEQY
V: TRBV6-1
length: 12
size: few

CDR3: ASSEGAEQETQY
V: TRBV25-1
length: 12
size: -

CDR3: ASSLEGQGDYGYT
V: TRBV7-2
length: 13
size: -

CDR3: ASSLATRITGELF
V: TRBV5-1
length: 13
size: few

CDR3: AISGETDTQY
V: TRBV10-3
length: 10
size: -

CDR3: ATSKGIAGNQPQH
V: TRBV15
length: 13
size: -

CDR3: SVDWQGFQETQY
V: TRBV29-1
length: 12
size: -

CDR3: ASSTGTAAGDQPQH
V: TRBV19
length: 14
size: -

CDR3: SVGLASEQF
V: TRBV29-1
length: 9
size: -

CDR3: ASRDRENTGELF
V: TRBV6-1
length: 12
size: medium-sized

CDR3: ASSTSGVETQY
V: TRBV7-2
length: 11
size: once

CDR3: ASRPLGNYGYT
V: TRBV28
length: 11
size: -

CDR3: ASGWGGLLREQF
V: TRBV12-5
length: 12
size: -

CDR3: ASSYGGNTEAF
V: TRBV6-1
length: 11
size: -

CDR3: ASSEDSRPNYGYT
V: TRBV2
length: 13
size: -

CDR3: ASIGSSYEQY
V: TRBV6-6
length: 10
size: -

CDR3: ASSTRGLLSNQPQH
V: TRBV7-2
length: 14
size: few

CDR3: ASSSSSGTERGNTIY
V: TRBV7-9
length: 15
size: once

CDR3: ASSRAGRFDEQF
V: TRBV10-1
length: 12
size: -

CDR3: ASSPKSGGANVLT
V: TRBV18
length: 13
size: -

CDR3: ASKFQGLTEETQY
V: TRBV28
length: 13
size: -

CDR3: ASSFGVGDGYT
V: TRBV5-4
length: 11
size: -

CDR3: ASSVRTDYGYT
V: TRBV9
length: 11
size: -

CDR3: ASSRRAGDATDTQY
V: TRBV4-1
length: 14
size: -

CDR3: ASSTGGTDTQY
V: TRBV2
length: 11
size: -

CDR3: ASSPSTAAGSYNEQF
V: TRBV14
length: 15
size: once

CDR3: SASYLEGYT
V: TRBV20-1
length: 9
size: -

CDR3: ASSQDMTEAF
V: TRBV4-2
length: 10
size: -

CDR3: ASSSGTANTEAF
V: TRBV7-8
length: 12
size: -

CDR3: ASSSPSGSSYNEQF
V: TRBV7-9
length: 14
size: -

CDR3: ASSLGMRMNTEAF
V: TRBV6-5
length: 13
size: few

CDR3: ASSEEASGGRVQY
V: TRBV6-4
length: 13
size: -

CDR3: ATSLRTEGGNEQF
V: TRBV15
length: 13
size: few

CDR3: ASSAGGTDTQY
V: TRBV9
length: 11
size: -

CDR3: ASSRTGSNYNEQF
V: TRBV11-3
length: 13
size: -

CDR3: ASSLRGLNTGELF
V: TRBV14
length: 13
size: -

CDR3: ASSWPSGGDPYNEQF
V: TRBV11-1
length: 15
size: -

CDR3: ASSEEAGGNEKLF
V: TRBV2
length: 13
size: once

CDR3: ASSRGMDSTEAF
V: TRBV11-3
length: 12
size: -

CDR3: ASSPGLAGALPYEQY
V: TRBV5-6
length: 15
size: few

CDR3: ASSELYEQF
V: TRBV6-6
length: 9
size: few

CDR3: ASSRDGKANEKLF
V: TRBV7-9
length: 13
size: -

CDR3: AWAGQGGGYT
V: TRBV30
length: 10
size: -

CDR3: ASSGSGALSNEQF
V: TRBV9
length: 13
size: -

CDR3: ASRLARTANSPLH
V: TRBV27
length: 13
size: -

CDR3: ASSLDWSGTEAF
V: TRBV11-3
length: 12
size: few

CDR3: ASSLDGRESEY
V: TRBV11-2
length: 11
size: -

CDR3: ASSLDSTDTQY
V: TRBV5-4
length: 11
size: medium-sized

CDR3: ASMERRGRETQY
V: TRBV2
length: 12
size: -

CDR3: ASSGRGRNTEAF
V: TRBV18
length: 12
size: -